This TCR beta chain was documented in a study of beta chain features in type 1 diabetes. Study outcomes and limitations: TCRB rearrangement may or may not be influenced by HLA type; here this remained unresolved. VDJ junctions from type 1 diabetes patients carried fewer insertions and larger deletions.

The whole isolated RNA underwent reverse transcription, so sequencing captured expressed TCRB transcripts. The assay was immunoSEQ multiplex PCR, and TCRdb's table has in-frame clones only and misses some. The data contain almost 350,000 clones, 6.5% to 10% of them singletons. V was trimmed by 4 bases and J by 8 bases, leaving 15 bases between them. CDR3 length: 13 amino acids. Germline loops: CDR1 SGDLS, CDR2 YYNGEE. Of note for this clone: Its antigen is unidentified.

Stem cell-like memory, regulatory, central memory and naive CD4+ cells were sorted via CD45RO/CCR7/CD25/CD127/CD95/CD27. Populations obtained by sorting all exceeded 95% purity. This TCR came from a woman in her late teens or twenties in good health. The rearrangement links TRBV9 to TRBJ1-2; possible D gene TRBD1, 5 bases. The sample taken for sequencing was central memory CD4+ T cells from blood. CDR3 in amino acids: CASSSGLLGGYTF. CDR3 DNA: TGTGCCAGCAGCTCGGGACTCTTAGGGGGCTACACCTTC.